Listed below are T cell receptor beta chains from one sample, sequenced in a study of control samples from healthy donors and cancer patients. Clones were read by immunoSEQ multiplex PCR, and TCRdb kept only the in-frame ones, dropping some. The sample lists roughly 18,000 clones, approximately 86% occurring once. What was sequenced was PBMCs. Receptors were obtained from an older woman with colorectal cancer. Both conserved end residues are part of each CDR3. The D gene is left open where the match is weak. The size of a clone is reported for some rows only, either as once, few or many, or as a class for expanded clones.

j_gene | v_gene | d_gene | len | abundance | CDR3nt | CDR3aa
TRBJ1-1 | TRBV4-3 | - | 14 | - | TGCGCCAGCACAGGGACCGCCATGAACACTGAAGCTTTCTTT | CASTGTAMNTEAFF
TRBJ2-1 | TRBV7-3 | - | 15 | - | TGTGCCAGCAGCCCCTCCAGTAGCTCCTACAATGAGCAGTTCTTC | CASSPSSSSYNEQFF
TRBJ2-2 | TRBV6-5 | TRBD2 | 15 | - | TGTGCCAGCAGTCAGGACCAGCGGGGCGCCGGGGAGCTGTTTTTT | CASSQDQRGAGELFF
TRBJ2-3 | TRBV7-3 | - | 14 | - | TGTGCCAGCAGCGCGCTTGACGCGACGGGTATGCAGTATTTT | CASSALDATGMQYF
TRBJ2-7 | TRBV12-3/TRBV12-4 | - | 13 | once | TGTGCCAGCAGCCCGGGACGGAGCTACGAGCAGTACTTC | CASSPGRSYEQYF
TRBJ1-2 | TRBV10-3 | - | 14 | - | TGTGCCATCAGTGATTTCATGGGGCTCTATGGCTACACCTTC | CAISDFMGLYGYTF
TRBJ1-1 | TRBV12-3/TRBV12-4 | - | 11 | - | TGTGCCAGCAGTTTAAACAGGGAAGCTTTCTTT | CASSLNREAFF
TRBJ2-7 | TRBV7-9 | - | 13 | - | TGTGCCAGCAGCTTATCAGGGCCCTACGAGCAGTACTTC | CASSLSGPYEQYF
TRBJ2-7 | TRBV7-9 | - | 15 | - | TGTGCCAGCAGCCCAGCTAGCAGTAACTCCTACGAGCAGTACTTC | CASSPASSNSYEQYF
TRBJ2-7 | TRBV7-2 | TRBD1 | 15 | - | TGTGCCAGCAGCCGCCCGGGACAGGGCGTCCACGAGCAGTACTTC | CASSRPGQGVHEQYF
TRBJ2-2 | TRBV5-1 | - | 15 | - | TGCGCCAGCAGCTTGACAAGCGGGCCTTACGGGGAGCTGTTTTTT | CASSLTSGPYGELFF
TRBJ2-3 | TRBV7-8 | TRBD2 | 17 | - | TGTGCCAGCAGCCCCGAGAGGGGTAGCGGGAATTCAGATACGCAGTATTTT | CASSPERGSGNSDTQYF
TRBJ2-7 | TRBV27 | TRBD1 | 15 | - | TGTGCCAGCAGTCGGCCGGGACAGGGGCCCTACGAGCAGTACTTC | CASSRPGQGPYEQYF
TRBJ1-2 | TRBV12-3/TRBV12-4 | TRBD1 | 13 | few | TGTGCCAGCAGTTCGGGACAGGGGTTTGGCTACACCTTC | CASSSGQGFGYTF
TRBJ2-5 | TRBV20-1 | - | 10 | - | TGCAGTGCTTTCCAAGAGACCCAGTACTTC | CSAFQETQYF
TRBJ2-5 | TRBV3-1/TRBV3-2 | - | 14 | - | TGTGCCAGCAGCCAAGCCCAGAATCAAGAGACCCAGTACTTC | CASSQAQNQETQYF
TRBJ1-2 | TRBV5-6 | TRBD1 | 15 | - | TGTGCCAGCAGCTATCCGGGACAGACTAACTATGGCTACACCTTC | CASSYPGQTNYGYTF
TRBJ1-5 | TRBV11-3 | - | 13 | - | TGTGCCAGCAGCTTGGGGGAGGGTCAGCCCCAGCATTTT | CASSLGEGQPQHF
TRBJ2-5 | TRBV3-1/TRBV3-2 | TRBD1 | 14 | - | TGTGCCAGCAGCCCTGGACAGGGAGTGGAGACCCAGTACTTC | CASSPGQGVETQYF
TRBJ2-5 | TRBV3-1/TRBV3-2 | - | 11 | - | TGTGCCAGCAGCCGGGGGGAGACCCAGTACTTC | CASSRGETQYF
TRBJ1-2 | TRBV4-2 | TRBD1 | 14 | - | TGTGCCAGCAGCCACCGGACAGGAAAGGATGGCTACACCTTC | CASSHRTGKDGYTF
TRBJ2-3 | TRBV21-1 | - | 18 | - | TGTGCCAGCATTAGGGTCTGGGGCGGACAATGCGGCACAGATACGCAGTATTTT | CASIRVWGGQCGTDTQYF
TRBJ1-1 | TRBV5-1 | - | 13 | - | TGCGCCAGCAGCTTGGGGGTGAACACTGAAGCTTTCTTT | CASSLGVNTEAFF
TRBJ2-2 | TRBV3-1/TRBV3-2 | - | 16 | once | TGTGCCAGCAGCCAAGATTTGGGGGCGAGCACCGGGGAGCTGTTTTTT | CASSQDLGASTGELFF
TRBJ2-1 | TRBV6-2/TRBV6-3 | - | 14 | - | TGTGCCAGCAGCTGGCTAGCAGCCTACAATGAGCAGTTCTTC | CASSWLAAYNEQFF
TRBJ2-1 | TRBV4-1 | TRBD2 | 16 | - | TGCGCCAGCAGCCACGACGGACTAGCGGGAGACAATGAGCAGTTCTTC | CASSHDGLAGDNEQFF
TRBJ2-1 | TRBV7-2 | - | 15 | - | TGTGCCAGCGGCACGGACTCGAGCTCCTACAATGAGCAGTTCTTC | CASGTDSSSYNEQFF
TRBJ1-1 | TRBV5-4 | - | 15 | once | TGTGCCAGCAGCCCCTACCCGACTTCGGACACTGAAGCTTTCTTT | CASSPYPTSDTEAFF
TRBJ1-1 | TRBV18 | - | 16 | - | TGTGCCAGCTCACAACGGACAGTAATGGGGAACACTGAAGCTTTCTTT | CASSQRTVMGNTEAFF
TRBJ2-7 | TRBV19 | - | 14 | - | TGTGCCAGTAGTCGTGGGGCGGGCTCCTACGAGCAGTACTTC | CASSRGAGSYEQYF
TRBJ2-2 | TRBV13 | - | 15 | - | TGTGCCAGCAGCTGGGGTGAGGTCGGCACCGGGGAGCTGTTTTTT | CASSWGEVGTGELFF
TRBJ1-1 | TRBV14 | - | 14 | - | TGTGCCAGCAGCCGATGGACGGTGAACACTGAAGCTTTCTTT | CASSRWTVNTEAFF
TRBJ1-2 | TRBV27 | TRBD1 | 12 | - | TGTGCCAGCCGGGGACAGGACTATGGCTACACCTTC | CASRGQDYGYTF
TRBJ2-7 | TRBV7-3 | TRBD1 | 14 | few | TGTGCCAGCAGCTCCGCCGGGACAGGGGGCGTGCAGTACTTC | CASSSAGTGGVQYF
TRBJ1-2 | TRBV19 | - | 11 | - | TGTGCCAGTAGTACACAGGGAGCCTACACCTTC | CASSTQGAYTF
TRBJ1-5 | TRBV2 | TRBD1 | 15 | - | TGTGCCAGCAGTGAAAGACAGGGGGCGAAGCAGCCCCAGCATTTT | CASSERQGAKQPQHF
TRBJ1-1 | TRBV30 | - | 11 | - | TGTGCCAGGGGAAGTTATACTGAAGCTTTCTTT | CARGSYTEAFF
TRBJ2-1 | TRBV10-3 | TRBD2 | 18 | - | TGTGCCATCAAGGGCTCAGGGGTAGGACTAGCGGGAGCCCATGAGCAGTTCTTC | CAIKGSGVGLAGAHEQFF
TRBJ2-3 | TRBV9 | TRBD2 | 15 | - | TGTGCCAGCAGCGTAGCCAGCGGGAGTACAGATACGCAGTATTTT | CASSVASGSTDTQYF
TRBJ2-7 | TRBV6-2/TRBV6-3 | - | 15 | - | TGTGCCAGCAGCCGATCCGCGGCGAGACCCTACGAGCAGTACTTC | CASSRSAARPYEQYF
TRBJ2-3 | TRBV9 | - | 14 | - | TGTGCCAGCAGCGTAGCTGGGTCGGCAGATACGCAGTATTTT | CASSVAGSADTQYF
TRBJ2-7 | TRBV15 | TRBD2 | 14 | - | TGTGCCACCAGCAGAGGAGCGGGAGCCTACGAGCAGTACTTC | CATSRGAGAYEQYF
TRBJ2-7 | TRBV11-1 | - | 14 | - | TGTGCCAGCAGCTTATCCCAGGCCTCCTACGAGCAGTACTTC | CASSLSQASYEQYF
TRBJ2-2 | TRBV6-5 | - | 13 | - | TGTGCCAGCAGTCCTGGACTCGCCCGGGAGCTGTTTTTT | CASSPGLARELFF
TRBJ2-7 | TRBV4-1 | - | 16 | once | TGCGCCAGCAGCCAAGATAGCCAGGTCCGCCTATACGAGCAGTACTTC | CASSQDSQVRLYEQYF
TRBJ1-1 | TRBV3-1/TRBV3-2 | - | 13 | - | TGTGCCAGCAGCCTAAGGGGAGGCACTGAAGCTTTCTTT | CASSLRGGTEAFF
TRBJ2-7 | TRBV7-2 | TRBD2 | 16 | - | TGTGCCAGCAGCTCCCGGGCAGCGGGGGGGCTATACGAGCAGTACTTC | CASSSRAAGGLYEQYF
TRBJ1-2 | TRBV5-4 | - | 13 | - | TGTGCCAGCAGCTTGAAAGTGGCCTATGGCTACACCTTC | CASSLKVAYGYTF
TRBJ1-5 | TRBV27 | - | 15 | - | TGTGCCAGCAGTTTATCGGTACATAGCAATCAGCCCCAGCATTTT | CASSLSVHSNQPQHF
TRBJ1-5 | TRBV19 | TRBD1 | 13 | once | TGTGCCACCACACAGGGGAACAATCAGCCCCAGCATTTT | CATTQGNNQPQHF
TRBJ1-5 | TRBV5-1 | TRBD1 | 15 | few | TGCGCCAGCAGCCAGCAGGGGGGGAGCAATCAGCCCCAGCATTTT | CASSQQGGSNQPQHF
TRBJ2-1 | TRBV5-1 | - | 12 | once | TGCGCCAGCAGCAGGGAAGGCAATGAGCAGTTCTTC | CASSREGNEQFF
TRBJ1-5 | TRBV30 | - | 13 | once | TGTGCCTGGAGTTTACCGGGGTTCGGGCCCCAGCATTTT | CAWSLPGFGPQHF
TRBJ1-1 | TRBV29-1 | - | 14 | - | TGCAGCGCGAGGGGGGCCGACCGGAACACTGAAGCTTTCTTT | CSARGADRNTEAFF
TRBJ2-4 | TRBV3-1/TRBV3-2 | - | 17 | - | TGTGCCAGCAGCTGGCTTATTCCCATTTGCAAAAAAAACATTCAGTACTTC | CASSWLIPICKKNIQYF
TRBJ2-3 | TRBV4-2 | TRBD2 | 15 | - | TGTGCCAGCAGCCAAGTGGTAGCGGGACGTGATACGCAGTATTTT | CASSQVVAGRDTQYF
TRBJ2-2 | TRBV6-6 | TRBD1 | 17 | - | TGTGCCAGCAGTCCTACTCAGGGGACAGAGAACACCGGGGAGCTGTTTTTT | CASSPTQGTENTGELFF
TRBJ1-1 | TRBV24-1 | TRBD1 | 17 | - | TGTGCCACCAGTGAAAATGACAGGGGAGGGATGAACACTGAAGCTTTCTTT | CATSENDRGGMNTEAFF
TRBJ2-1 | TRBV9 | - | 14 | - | TGTGCCAGCAGCGTAGGAGGAAGCCCCCATGAGCAGTTCTTC | CASSVGGSPHEQFF
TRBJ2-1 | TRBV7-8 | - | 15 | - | TGTGCCAGCAGCTTAGGACGTAGGCTAACGAATGAGCAGTTCTTC | CASSLGRRLTNEQFF